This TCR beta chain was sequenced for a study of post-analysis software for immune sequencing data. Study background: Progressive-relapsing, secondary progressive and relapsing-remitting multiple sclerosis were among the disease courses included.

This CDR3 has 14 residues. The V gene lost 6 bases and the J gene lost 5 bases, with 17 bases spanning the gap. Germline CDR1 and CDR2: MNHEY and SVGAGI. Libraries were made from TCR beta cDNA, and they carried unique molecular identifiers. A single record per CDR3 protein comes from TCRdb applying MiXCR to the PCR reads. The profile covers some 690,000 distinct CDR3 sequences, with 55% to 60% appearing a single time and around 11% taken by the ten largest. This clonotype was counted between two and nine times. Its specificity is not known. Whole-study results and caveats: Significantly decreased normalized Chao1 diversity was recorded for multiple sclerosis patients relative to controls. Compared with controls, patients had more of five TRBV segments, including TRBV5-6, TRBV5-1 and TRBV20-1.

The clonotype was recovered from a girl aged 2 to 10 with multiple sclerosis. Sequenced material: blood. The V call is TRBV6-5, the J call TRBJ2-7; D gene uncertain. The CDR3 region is CASSPVWPTNEQYF. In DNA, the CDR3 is TGTGCCAGCAGCCCCGTTTGGCCTACAAACGAGCAGTACTTC.